This passage covers 30 T cell receptor beta chains from one sample sequenced in a study of blood T cell repertoires in COVID-19. TCRdb keeps only in-frame clones here, not all; method: immunoSEQ multiplex PCR. The sample yields about 310,000 clones, roughly 91% seen once. Sequenced sample: peripheral blood. These receptors originate from a man between 50 and 59 years old with active or convalescent COVID-19.

This rearrangement joins TRBV2 to TRBJ2-7; 8 nucleotides agree with TRBD1. CDR1 SNHLY and CDR2 FYNNEI come from the germline V gene. The V gene end was trimmed by 3 bases and the J gene end by 0 bases; junction bases not matched to a gene: 1. CDR3 length equals 14 residues. The CDR3 DNA sequence: TGTGCCAGCAGTGACGGGACAGGCTCCTACGAGCAGTACTTC. Its protein product is CASSDGTGSYEQYF.

CDR3 sequence (DNA): TGTGCCAGTAGTATCCGCCCCTCTTGGCAGGATATAGTTGCAACTAATGAAAAACTGTTTTTT. Amino acid sequence: CASSIRPSWQDIVATNEKLFF. The chain links TRBV19 to TRBJ1-4; no clear D. Trimming shortened V by 3 bases and J by 0 bases, and 26 bases separated the two germline ends. CDR3 size: 21 residues. Looked up from germline, CDR1 is LNHDA and CDR2 is SQIVND (reference sequence).

The chain couples TRBV7-6 to TRBJ2-1; 9 bases are shared with TRBD1. Germline-derived CDR1 and CDR2 are SGHVS and FNYEAQ. The CDR3 length is 16 residues. V shed 1 base and J 7 bases; nucleotides not matched to a gene: 8. The DNA of the CDR3 is TGTGCCAGCAGCTTAGGAGAGGACAGGGGCCAGAATGAGCAGTTCTTC. It codes for CASSLGEDRGQNEQFF.

This chain joins TRBV20-1 and TRBJ1-4; D gene unclear. CDR3 length: 10 residues. Germline V lookup: CDR1 DFQATT, CDR2 SNEGSKA (reference sequence). Trimming shortened V by 5 bases and J by 4 bases, and 2 bases separated the two germline ends. In DNA, the CDR3 is TGCAGTGCTCTTAATGAAAAACTGTTTTTT. Amino acids: CSALNEKLFF.

Here the CDR3 DNA reads TGTGCCACCAGCCCGGGACTGACTAATGAAAAACTGTTTTTT. Translating it yields CATSPGLTNEKLFF. The V gene is TRBV15, the J gene TRBJ1-4; possible D gene TRBD1, 5 bases. V lost 5 bases and J 2 bases, leaving 9 bases between the germline ends. The CDR3 has 14 amino acids. Germline CDR1 is LNHNV and CDR2 is YYDKDF (reference sequence).

This chain uses TRBV29-1 with TRBJ1-2, with D unclear. Germline V gene lookup returns CDR1 SQVTM and CDR2 ANQGSEA. CDR3 length: 13 amino acids. Trimming stripped 3 bases from V and 7 bases from J, with 15 bases between. CDR3 residues: CSVDGVPSPGYTF. CDR3 bases: TGCAGCGTTGACGGGGTCCCGAGCCCTGGCTACACCTTC.

V and J are TRBV29-1 and TRBJ2-7; 8 bases line up with TRBD1. V was pared by 4 bases and J by 2 bases, with 10 bases of the junction left unmatched. The CDR3 length is 15 residues. Germline CDR1 and CDR2: SQVTM and ANQGSEA. The CDR3 bases are TGCAGCGTTGCTGAGCCCTGGACAGGGACCTACGAGCAGTACTTC. The encoded protein is CSVAEPWTGTYEQYF.

The gene calls are TRBV7-8 and TRBJ2-3; 14 nucleotides match TRBD2. V dropped 4 bases and J dropped 4; count of bases not matched to a gene: 7. CDR1 is SGHVS and CDR2 is FQNEAQ in the germline V gene. The CDR3 totals 17 residues. The CDR3 DNA reads TGTGCCAGCAGCTATGGGACTAGCGGGAGTTTTTCAGATACGCAGTATTTT. This gives the protein CASSYGTSGSFSDTQYF.

The chain recombines TRBV11-2 with TRBJ1-1, with TRBD1 as a possible D gene (6 bases). Trimming stripped 7 bases from V and 4 bases from J, with 22 bases between. Germline V gives CDR1 SGHAT, CDR2 FQNNGV. This CDR3 is built from 16 residues. The CDR3 DNA reads TGTGCCAGCACTCTCGGGGGGCGATATTTGGGCACTGAAGCTTTCTTT. It specifies CASTLGGRYLGTEAFF. The variable domain in full, with the rest retrieved from reference TRBV11-2 and TRBJ1-1, is EAGVAQSPRYKIIEKRQSVAFWCNPISGHATLYWYQQILGQGPKLLIQFQNNGVVDDSQLPKDRFSAERLKGVDSTLKIQPAKLEDSAVYLCASTLGGRYLGTEAFFGQGTRLTVV.

This rearrangement joins TRBV19 to TRBJ1-5; 9 bases agree with TRBD1. The germline V gene encodes CDR1 LNHDA and CDR2 SQIVND (reference sequence). CDR3 length: 15 amino acids. V was pared by 0 bases and J by 6 bases, with 3 bases of the junction left unmatched. CDR3 in amino acids: CASSIETGGGQPQHF. CDR3 coding DNA: TGTGCCAGTAGTATAGAGACAGGGGGAGGTCAGCCCCAGCATTTT.

The genes are TRBV19 and TRBJ1-1, with 10 positions matching TRBD1. This CDR3 has 16 amino acids. Trimming took 6 bases from V and 1 from J; bases not matched to a gene: 8. CDR1 is LNHDA, CDR2 SQIVND, per germline (reference sequence). The CDR3 DNA reads TGTGCCAGTAGCCTTTGGGACAGGGGTGCGAACACTGAAGCTTTCTTT. Protein: CASSLWDRGANTEAFF. Full variable domain (missing parts from reference TRBV19 and TRBJ1-1): DGGITQSPKYLFRKEGQNVTLSCEQNLNHDAMYWYRQDPGQGLRLIYYSQIVNDFQKGDIAEGYSVSREKKESFPLTVTSAQKNPTAFYLCASSLWDRGANTEAFFGQGTRLTVV.

This chain joins TRBV29-1 and TRBJ1-1; a possible D gene is TRBD1 (6 bases). Trimming cost V 7 bases and J 1 base, with 10 bases left between them. This CDR3 is 12 amino acids long. Germline V lookup: CDR1 SQVTM, CDR2 ANQGSEA. Here the CDR3 reads CSAYRENTEAFF. The CDR3, as DNA: TGCAGCGCCTACAGGGAGAACACTGAAGCTTTCTTT.

The chain is built from TRBV7-2 and TRBJ2-7; TRBD2 matches 7 bases. Per the germline V gene, CDR1 is SGHTA and CDR2 is FQGNSA. The CDR3 length is 15 residues. Germline trimming cut 0 bases from V and 1 base from J; bases unmatched to any gene: 3. The CDR3 spells CASSLASGTSYEQYF. The CDR3 DNA sequence: TGTGCCAGCAGCTTAGCCAGCGGGACTTCCTACGAGCAGTACTTC.

The rearrangement joins TRBV4-1 to TRBJ1-2, with TRBD1 matching 9 bases. This CDR3 is built from 13 residues. The junction had 2 bases not matched to a gene; V was cut back by 1 base and J by 8 bases. CDR1 and CDR2 (germline): MGHRA, YSYEKL. The DNA for the CDR3 is TGCGCCAGCAGCCAAGGACAGGGGGACGGCTACACCTTC. This gives the protein CASSQGQGDGYTF.

The chain employs TRBV5-4 and TRBJ1-4; the D is unclear. The germline V and J ends were trimmed by 1 base and 6 bases, with 13 bases remaining between them. The CDR3 loop spans 15 amino acids. Germline-derived CDR1 and CDR2 are SGHNT and YYREEE (reference sequence). DNA for the CDR3: TGTGCCAGCAGCTTGAGAACAGAATACTATGAAAAACTGTTTTTT. Its translation: CASSLRTEYYEKLFF.

The J gene is TRBJ2-1, the V gene TRBV5-6; D is unresolved. The CDR3 runs 15 residues. The V and J ends lost 6 bases and 0 bases respectively, with 13 bases between them. Per germline, CDR1 SGHDT and CDR2 YYEEEE. The CDR3: CASKLRGSSYNEQFF. For the CDR3, the DNA is TGTGCCAGCAAACTGCGCGGTAGCTCCTACAATGAGCAGTTCTTC.

The V call is TRBV15, the J call TRBJ2-6, with a possible D match to TRBD1 (6 bases). V lost 5 bases and J lost 0, with 17 bases in between. The CDR3 runs to 18 residues. CDR1 LNHNV and CDR2 YYDKDF come from the germline V gene (reference sequence). The CDR3 region has the DNA TGTGCCACCAGCGGAAGAACTTCGACAGGCTCTGGGGCCAACGTCCTGACTTTC. Translated: CATSGRTSTGSGANVLTF. The variable domain in full, with the rest retrieved from reference TRBV15 and TRBJ2-6, is DAMVIQNPRYQVTQFGKPVTLSCSQTLNHNVMYWYQQKSSQAPKLLFHYYDKDFNNEADTPDNFQSRRPNTSFCFLDIRSPGLGDTAMYLCATSGRTSTGSGANVLTFGAGSRLTVL.

This chain connects TRBV6-5 to TRBJ2-7, with TRBD2 as a possible D gene (5 bases). Per the germline V gene, CDR1 is MNHEY and CDR2 is SVGAGI. V was cut by 5 bases and J by 0 bases, with 11 bases left in between. This CDR3 contains 14 residues. The CDR3 nucleotides are TGTGCCAGCAGTCCACTAGGGAGCTCCTACGAGCAGTACTTC. It translates to CASSPLGSSYEQYF.

The chain joins TRBV12-3 or TRBV12-4 to TRBJ2-7; D uncertain. This CDR3 has 12 residues. Trimming shortened V by 3 bases and J by 7 bases, and 10 bases separated the two germline ends. In DNA form, the CDR3 reads TGTGCCAGCAGTTTTAACGGGTATGAGCAGTACTTC. Amino acids: CASSFNGYEQYF.

The V call is TRBV30, the J call TRBJ1-4; D ambiguous. There are 14 residues in the CDR3. Germline CDR1 GTSNPN, CDR2 SVGIG (reference sequence). Trimming left V 5 bases short and J 4 bases short, with 14 bases between. This chain's CDR3 is CAWASVTVNEKLFF. The CDR3, as DNA: TGTGCCTGGGCATCCGTAACAGTTAATGAAAAACTGTTTTTT.

The genes are TRBV19 and TRBJ2-7; D possibly corresponds to TRBD2 (5 bases). Germline V lookup: CDR1 LNHDA, CDR2 SQIVND (reference sequence). Trimming cost V 8 bases and J 3 bases, with 8 bases left between them. The CDR3 spans 11 residues. CDR3 sequence: CASRRGYEQYF. The CDR3 DNA reads TGTGCCAGTCGCCGGGGCTACGAGCAGTACTTC.

This chain links TRBV5-1 with TRBJ1-6; D is uncertain. Germline V lookup: CDR1 SGHRS, CDR2 YFSETQ. The length of the CDR3 is 14 residues. Trimming removed 4 bases from V and 7 bases from J, with 12 bases in between. CDR3 sequence (DNA): TGCGCCAGCAGCGCCAGTATAACGAATTCACCCCTCCACTTT. Amino acid sequence: CASSASITNSPLHF.

This rearrangement joins TRBV2 to TRBJ1-2, with D tentatively TRBD1 (6 bases). The V end was cut by 4 bases, the J end by 6 bases, with 12 bases between. Germline CDR1 reads SNHLY; CDR2 reads FYNNEI. The CDR3 has 13 amino acids. CDR3 region: CASSVQGFNGYTF. CDR3 nucleotide sequence: TGTGCCAGCAGTGTACAGGGCTTCAATGGCTACACCTTC.

CDR3 DNA: TGTGCCAGCAGCTTAGGCAGGGGGCCTGGAAACACCATATATTTT. Its protein is CASSLGRGPGNTIYF. The V and J genes are TRBV7-2 and TRBJ1-3; 8 positions match TRBD1. Germline trimming cut 1 base from V and 2 bases from J; bases unmatched to any gene: 1. Looked up from germline, CDR1 is SGHTA and CDR2 is FQGNSA. This CDR3 is built from 15 residues.

This clone was observed a single time. The V call is TRBV14, the J call TRBJ2-2, with a tentative D call TRBD1 (6 bases). The germline V gene encodes CDR1 SGHDN and CDR2 FVKESK. The CDR3 sequence is 14 residues long. V shed 3 bases and J shed 7 bases, with 12 bases lying between them. The chain's CDR3 is CASSQSGVFGELFF. In nucleotides, the CDR3 is TGTGCCAGCAGCCAGTCAGGGGTTTTCGGGGAGCTGTTTTTT.

This clone was observed a handful of times. The genes are TRBV29-1 and TRBJ1-1; 7 nucleotides agree with TRBD1. Germline trimming cut 5 bases from V and 7 bases from J; bases unmatched to any gene: 4. This CDR3 is built from 11 residues. In germline, CDR1 is SQVTM, CDR2 ANQGSEA. CDR3 region: CSVWTGVEAFF. The CDR3 nucleotides read TGCAGCGTTTGGACAGGAGTTGAAGCTTTCTTT.

V and J are TRBV7-3 and TRBJ2-2; 12 bases are shared with TRBD1. Looked up from germline, CDR1 is SGHTA and CDR2 is FQGTGA. V lost 5 bases to trimming and J lost 6 bases; unmatched junction nucleotides: 10. The CDR3 is 17 amino acids. The CDR3 protein is CASSPFPGTGGSGELFF. The CDR3 DNA follows: TGTGCCAGCAGCCCCTTCCCCGGGACAGGGGGCTCCGGGGAGCTGTTTTTT.

This clone was recorded a few times. The V call is TRBV5-1, the J call TRBJ1-2; 8 nucleotides line up with TRBD1. With 0 bases clipped from V and 4 bases from J, the junction kept 2 bases outside the gene matches. Per germline, CDR1 SGHRS and CDR2 YFSETQ. CDR3 length: 14 residues. The CDR3 spells CASSLGDRSYGYTF. DNA for the CDR3: TGCGCCAGCAGCTTGGGGGACAGGTCCTATGGCTACACCTTC.

V gene TRBV30 combines with J gene TRBJ1-1, with D possibly TRBD1 on 5 matching bases. Germline CDR1 GTSNPN, CDR2 SVGIG (reference sequence). CDR3 size: 14 residues. Trimming removed 0 bases from V and 6 bases from J, with 14 bases in between. For the CDR3, the DNA is TGTGCCTGGAGTGTGGGGGGGAGTTCCGCTGAAGCTTTCTTT. Encoded protein: CAWSVGGSSAEAFF.

This clone was recorded only once. This CDR3 is CASSRTAGGRTDTQYF. DNA of the CDR3: TGTGCCAGCAGCCGCACAGCGGGAGGACGCACAGATACGCAGTATTTT. The rearrangement joins TRBV11-2 to TRBJ2-3, with 9 bases aligning to TRBD2. This CDR3 has 16 residues. With 5 bases clipped from V and 1 base from J, the junction kept 7 bases outside the gene matches. In germline, CDR1 is SGHAT, CDR2 FQNNGV. The entire variable domain, with the rest obtained from reference TRBV11-2 and TRBJ2-3, is as follows: EAGVAQSPRYKIIEKRQSVAFWCNPISGHATLYWYQQILGQGPKLLIQFQNNGVVDDSQLPKDRFSAERLKGVDSTLKIQPAKLEDSAVYLCASSRTAGGRTDTQYFGPGTRLTVL.